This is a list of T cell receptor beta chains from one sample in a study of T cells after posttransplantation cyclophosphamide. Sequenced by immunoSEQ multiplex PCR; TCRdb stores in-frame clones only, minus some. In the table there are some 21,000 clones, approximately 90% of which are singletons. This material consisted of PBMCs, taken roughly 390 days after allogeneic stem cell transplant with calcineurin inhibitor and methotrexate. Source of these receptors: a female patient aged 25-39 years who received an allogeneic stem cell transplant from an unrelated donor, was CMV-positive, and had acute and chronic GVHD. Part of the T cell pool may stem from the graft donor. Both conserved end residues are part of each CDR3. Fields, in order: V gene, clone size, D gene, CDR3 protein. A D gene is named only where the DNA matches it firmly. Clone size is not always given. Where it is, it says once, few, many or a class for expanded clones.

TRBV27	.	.	CASSLGPQFF
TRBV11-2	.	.	CASTLSRNPNNEQFF
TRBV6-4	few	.	CASSDGHSSTDTQYF
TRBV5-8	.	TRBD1	CASSGGQLSNQPQHF
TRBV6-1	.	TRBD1	CASTSDRERREKLFF
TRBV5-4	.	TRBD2	CASSLGTSGLSSYNEQFF
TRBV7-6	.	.	CASSLTAGNDYGYTF
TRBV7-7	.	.	CASSQDTGYNEQFF
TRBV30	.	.	CAWSVPESGTDTQYF
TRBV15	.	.	CATSRESGFSGNTIYF
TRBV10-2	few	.	CASSRGEKLFF
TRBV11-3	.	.	CASSFISQTNTGELFF
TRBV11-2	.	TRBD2	CASSLGLAGVIETQYF
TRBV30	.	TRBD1	CAWTGTGEADTQYF
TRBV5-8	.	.	CASSLRGLETQYF
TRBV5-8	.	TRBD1	CASSLGQGGTDTQYF
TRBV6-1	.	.	CASSEAEGPGREKLFF
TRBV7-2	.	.	CASSFPLARQFF
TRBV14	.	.	CASSQVTGNTEAFF
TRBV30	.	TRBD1	CAWSDGTGGNQPQHF
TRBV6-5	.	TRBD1	CASSFGTGYSSEAFF
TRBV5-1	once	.	CASTPAQTGRRWKLFF
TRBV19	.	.	CASSPSNSRRPHQPQHF
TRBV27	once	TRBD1	CASSPPTGKRTEAFF
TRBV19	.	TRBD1	CASSYGQGAWGNQPQHF
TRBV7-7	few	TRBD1	CASSPDRGQGDEQFF
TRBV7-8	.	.	CASSLPSSSYNEQFF
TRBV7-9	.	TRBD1	CASSLGSGQGRTEAFF
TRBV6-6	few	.	CASSYSRGYGYTF
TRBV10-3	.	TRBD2	CAIQRGSGGPEEQYF
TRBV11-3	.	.	CASSLRGEKLFF
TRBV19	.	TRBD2	CASSTSGRLADTQYF
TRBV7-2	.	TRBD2	CASSLTSGRNGEQFF
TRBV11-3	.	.	CASSQIETQYF
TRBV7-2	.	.	CASSLWGGGTDTQYF
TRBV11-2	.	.	CASSRQDLEGGELFF
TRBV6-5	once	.	CASSYAGVSTGELFF
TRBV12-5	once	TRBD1	CASGFGDRVNTEAFF
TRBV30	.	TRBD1	CAWETGDGYTF
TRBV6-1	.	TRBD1	CASSETGEYTIYF
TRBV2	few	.	CASSDRAIGEAFF
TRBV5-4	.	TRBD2	CASSSSGRTDTQYF
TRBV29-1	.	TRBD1	CSVTPTGVQETQYF
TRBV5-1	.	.	CASSHDSGVTDTQYF
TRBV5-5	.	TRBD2	CASSLGVAGVFSYEQYF
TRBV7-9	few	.	CASSLGGRGTEAFF
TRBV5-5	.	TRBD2	CASSLVFGLAGLQETQYF
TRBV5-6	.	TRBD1	CASRLTGRIRNSPLHF
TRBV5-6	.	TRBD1	CASSSTGSTEAFF
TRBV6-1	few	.	CASSDLISDPYNEQFF
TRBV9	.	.	CASSATGTTYEQYF
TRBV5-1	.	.	CASRWVSTGQGNTEAFF